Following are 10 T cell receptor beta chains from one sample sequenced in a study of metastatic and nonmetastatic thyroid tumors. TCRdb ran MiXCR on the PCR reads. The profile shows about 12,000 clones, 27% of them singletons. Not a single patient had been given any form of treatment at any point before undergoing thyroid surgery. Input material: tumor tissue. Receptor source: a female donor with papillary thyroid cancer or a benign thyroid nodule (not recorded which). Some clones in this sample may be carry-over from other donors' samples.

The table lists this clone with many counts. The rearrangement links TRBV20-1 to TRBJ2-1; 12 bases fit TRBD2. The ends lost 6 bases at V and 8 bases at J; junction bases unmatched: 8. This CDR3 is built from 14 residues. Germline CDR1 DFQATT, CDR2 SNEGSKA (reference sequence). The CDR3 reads CSAGRTSGNYEQFF. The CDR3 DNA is TGCAGTGCGGGCAGGACTAGCGGGAACTATGAGCAGTTCTTC.

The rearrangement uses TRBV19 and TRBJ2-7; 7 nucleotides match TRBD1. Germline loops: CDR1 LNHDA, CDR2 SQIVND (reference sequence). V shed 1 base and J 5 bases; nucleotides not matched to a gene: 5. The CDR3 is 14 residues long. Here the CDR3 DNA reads TGTGCCAGTAGTATAGGAATCACAGGGGACGAGCAGTACTTC. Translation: CASSIGITGDEQYF. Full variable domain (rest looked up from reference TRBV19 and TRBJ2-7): DGGITQSPKYLFRKEGQNVTLSCEQNLNHDAMYWYRQDPGQGLRLIYYSQIVNDFQKGDIAEGYSVSREKKESFPLTVTSAQKNPTAFYLCASSIGITGDEQYFGPGTRLTVT.

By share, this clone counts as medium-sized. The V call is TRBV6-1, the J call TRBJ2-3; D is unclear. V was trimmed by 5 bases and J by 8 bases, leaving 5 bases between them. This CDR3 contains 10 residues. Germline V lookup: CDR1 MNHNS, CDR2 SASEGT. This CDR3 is CASSSGTQYF. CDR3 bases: TGTGCCAGCAGTTCGGGTACGCAGTATTTT.

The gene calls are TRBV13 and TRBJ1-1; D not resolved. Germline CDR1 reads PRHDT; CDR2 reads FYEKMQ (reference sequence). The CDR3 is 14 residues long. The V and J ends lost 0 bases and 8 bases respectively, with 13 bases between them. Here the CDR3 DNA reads TGTGCCAGCAGCTTAGGCGGAGCCTCGGGCGAAGCTTTCTTT. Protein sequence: CASSLGGASGEAFF.

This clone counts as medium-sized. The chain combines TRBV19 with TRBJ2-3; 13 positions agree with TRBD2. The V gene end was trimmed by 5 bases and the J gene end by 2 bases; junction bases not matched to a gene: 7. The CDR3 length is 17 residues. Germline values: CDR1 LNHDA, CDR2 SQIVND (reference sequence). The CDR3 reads CASSAGTSGAFTDTQYF. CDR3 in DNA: TGTGCCAGTAGTGCCGGGACTAGCGGGGCATTCACAGATACGCAGTATTTT.

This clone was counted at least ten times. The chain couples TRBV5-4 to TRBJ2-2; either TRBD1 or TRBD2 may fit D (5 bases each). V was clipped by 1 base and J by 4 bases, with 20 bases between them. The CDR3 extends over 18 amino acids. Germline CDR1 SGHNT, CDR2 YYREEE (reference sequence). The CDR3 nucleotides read TGTGCCAGCAGCTTGAGCCGGGACCCTGGTTTCCTCACCGGGGAGCTGTTTTTT. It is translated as CASSLSRDPGFLTGELFF.

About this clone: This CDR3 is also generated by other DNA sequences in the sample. CDR3: CSARGPPGQGIFTNQETQYF. As DNA, the CDR3 is TGCAGTGCTAGAGGCCCCCCGGGACAGGGGATTTTTACCAACCAAGAGACCCAGTACTTC. The chain links TRBV20-1 to TRBJ2-5; 10 bases are shared with TRBD1. The V and J ends lost 1 base and 0 bases, in that order; junction bases with no gene match: 17. The CDR3 length is 20 residues. Germline V lookup: CDR1 DFQATT, CDR2 SNEGSKA (reference sequence).

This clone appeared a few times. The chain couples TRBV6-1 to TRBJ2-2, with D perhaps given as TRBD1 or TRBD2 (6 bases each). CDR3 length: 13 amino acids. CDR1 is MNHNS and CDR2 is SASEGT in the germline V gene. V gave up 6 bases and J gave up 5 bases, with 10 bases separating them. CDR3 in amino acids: CASRWGATGELFF. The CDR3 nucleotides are TGTGCCAGCAGATGGGGGGCAACCGGGGAGCTGTTTTTT.

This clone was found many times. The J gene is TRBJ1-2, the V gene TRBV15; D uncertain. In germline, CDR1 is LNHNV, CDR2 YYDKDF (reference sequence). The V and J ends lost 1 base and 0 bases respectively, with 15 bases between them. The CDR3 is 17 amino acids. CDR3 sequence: CATSRGSAGEANYGYTF. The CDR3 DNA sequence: TGTGCCACCAGCAGAGGTTCGGCGGGCGAAGCTAACTATGGCTACACCTTC.

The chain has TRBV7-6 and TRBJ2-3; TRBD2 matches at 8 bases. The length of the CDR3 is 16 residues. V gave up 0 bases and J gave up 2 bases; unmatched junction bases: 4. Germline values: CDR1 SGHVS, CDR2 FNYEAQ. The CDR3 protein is CASSLAPGLVTDTQYF. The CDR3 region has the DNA TGTGCCAGCAGCTTAGCCCCGGGACTAGTCACAGATACGCAGTATTTT.